What follows are 19 T cell receptor beta chains derived from one specimen sequenced in a study of beta chain features in type 1 diabetes. Overall study findings and caveats: Moderately but significantly shorter TCRB CDR3s were found in Type 1 diabetes patients in all four CD4+ subsets.

Their specific antigens are unknown. As every portion of the isolated RNA was reverse transcribed, the sequencing read expressed TCRB transcripts. Some clones are missing from TCRdb's copy, which holds only in-frame ones; the method was immunoSEQ multiplex PCR. In the table there are around 150,000 clones, 10% of which are singletons. The sequenced material came from central memory CD4+ T cells from blood. Every receptor here comes from a man aged 30-40 years with type 1 diabetes.

The chain couples TRBV18 to TRBJ2-3; D might be TRBD2 (6 bases). This CDR3 is 16 amino acids long. Trimming took 2 bases from V and 0 from J, leaving 12 bases between them. Germline V gene sequence: CDR1 KGHSH, CDR2 LQKENI. The CDR3 reads CASSPIGGTSTDTQYF. The CDR3 bases are TGTGCCAGCTCACCAATCGGCGGGACTAGCACAGATACGCAGTATTTT.

In its sample, this clone was seen a few times. The rearrangement joins TRBV25-1 to TRBJ1-1; 9 bases are shared with TRBD1. The length of the CDR3 is 15 residues. The V and J ends lost 4 bases and 3 bases, in that order; junction bases with no gene match: 6. Germline CDR1 is MGHDK and CDR2 is SYGVNS. This CDR3 is CASSGWTGEDTEAFF. CDR3 in DNA: TGTGCCAGCAGTGGATGGACAGGGGAGGACACTGAAGCTTTCTTT. The entire variable domain, with the rest obtained from reference TRBV25-1 and TRBJ1-1, is as follows: EADIYQTPRYLVIGTGKKITLECSQTMGHDKMYWYQQDPGMELHLIHYSYGVNSTEKGDLSSESTVSRIRTEHFPLTLESARPSHTSQYLCASSGWTGEDTEAFFGQGTRLTVV.

The V call is TRBV7-9, the J call TRBJ1-1; TRBD1 might be the D (5 bases). Per germline, CDR1 SEHNR and CDR2 FQNEAQ (reference sequence). There are 17 residues in the CDR3. V was shortened by 2 bases and J by 1 base, with 17 bases between the two germline ends. The CDR3 sequence is CASSLIPGHLKNTEAFF. CDR3 nucleotide sequence: TGTGCCAGCAGCTTAATCCCCGGACATCTAAAGAACACTGAAGCTTTCTTT.

The rearrangement links TRBV23-1 to TRBJ2-5; D gene unclear. TRBV23-1 is an open reading frame, and its role is uncertain. V lost 0 bases, J lost 5 bases, and 4 bases lay in between. The CDR3 has 12 amino acids. The CDR3 bases are TGCGCCAGCAGTCAATCGAGTGAGACCCAGTACTTC. Amino acids: CASSQSSETQYF.

This clone appeared a few times. The chain links TRBV14 to TRBJ2-7; TRBD2 matches 9 bases. The germline V gene encodes CDR1 SGHDN and CDR2 FVKESK. With V trimmed by 1 base and J by 3 bases, 4 bases remained unmatched. The CDR3 spans 15 residues. This CDR3 is CASSQVQREVYEQYF. CDR3 nucleotide sequence: TGTGCCAGCAGCCAAGTGCAGCGGGAGGTCTACGAGCAGTACTTC.

The rearrangement joins TRBV29-1 to TRBJ2-3; D is possibly TRBD2 (5 bases). The V end lost 6 bases, the J end lost 2 bases, and 12 bases lay between the germline ends. Germline CDR1 and CDR2: SQVTM and ANQGSEA. The CDR3 has 13 residues. The CDR3 region has the DNA TGCAGCGTGGTTAGCGCTTCCACAGATACGCAGTATTTT. Amino acids: CSVVSASTDTQYF.

A few counts support this clone. The genes are TRBV27 and TRBJ2-2; maybe TRBD1 (6 bases). The V gene's germline CDR1 is MNHEY and CDR2 SMNVEV (reference sequence). Trimming took off 6 bases at V and 5 bases at J, with 10 bases between the two ends. There are 13 residues in the CDR3. CDR3 coding DNA: TGTGCCAGCAGGGGGGCCGGTACCGGGGAGCTGTTTTTT. It is translated as CASRGAGTGELFF.

This clone was observed a handful of times. V is TRBV4-2 and J is TRBJ2-5; D unclear. CDR1 and CDR2 (germline): LGHNA, YNFKEQ. V dropped 0 bases and J dropped 3 bases, with 11 bases sitting between them. The CDR3 is made up of 15 amino acids. CDR3 residues: CASSQDGTAEETQYF. The CDR3 DNA follows: TGTGCCAGCAGCCAAGATGGTACAGCCGAAGAGACCCAGTACTTC.

The CDR3 DNA follows: TGTGCCAGCTCACCAGGCTCTTTATTGGTTGGCTACACCTTC. It translates to CASSPGSLLVGYTF. The V and J genes are TRBV18 and TRBJ1-2; D gene unclear. Trimming left V 2 bases short and J 7 bases short, with 14 bases between. The germline V gene has CDR1 KGHSH and CDR2 LQKENI. The CDR3 sequence is 14 residues long.

The rearrangement joins TRBV25-1 to TRBJ1-4, with a tentative D call TRBD1 (5 bases). V lost 1 base to trimming and J lost 8 bases, with 14 bases between them. CDR3 length: 15 residues. The V gene's germline CDR1 is MGHDK and CDR2 SYGVNS. The CDR3 DNA reads TGTGCCAGCAGTGAATGGCGGGGGAAGGAAGAAAAACTGTTTTTT. This gives the protein CASSEWRGKEEKLFF.

This chain connects TRBV10-3 to TRBJ2-4; tentative D call: TRBD2 (6 bases). The CDR3 has 14 residues. The ends were cut back, 3 bases at V and 5 bases at J, with 11 bases in the middle. Germline V gene data show CDR1 as ENHRY and CDR2 as SYGVKD. CDR3 bases: TGTGCCATCAGTGAAGGAGGGGCACAAAACATTCAGTACTTC. It encodes CAISEGGAQNIQYF.

This clone showed up just a few times. The chain employs TRBV18 and TRBJ2-5; tentative D call: TRBD1 (5 bases). The CDR3 runs to 15 residues. Looked up from germline, CDR1 is KGHSH and CDR2 is LQKENI. Trimming removed 0 bases at V and 4 bases at J, with 12 bases between. The CDR3 here is CASSPPVIGAETQYF. The CDR3 DNA follows: TGTGCCAGCTCACCACCGGTAATTGGGGCAGAGACCCAGTACTTC.

The chain links TRBV6-1 to TRBJ2-5; the D gene is possibly TRBD1 (5 bases). Trimming removed 3 bases from V and 6 bases from J, with 17 bases in between. This CDR3 has 15 residues. Germline CDR1 and CDR2: MNHNS and SASEGT. This CDR3 reads CASSDGRTTAQTQYF. In DNA, the CDR3 is TGTGCCAGCAGTGACGGCAGGACAACCGCTCAGACCCAGTACTTC.

This clone showed up just a few times. J is TRBJ2-7 and V is TRBV19, with 9 nucleotides matching TRBD1. The CDR3 is made up of 14 amino acids. Per the germline V gene, CDR1 is LNHDA and CDR2 is SQIVND (reference sequence). V was pared by 4 bases and J by 3 bases, with 4 bases of the junction left unmatched. CDR3 coding DNA: TGTGCCAGTAGTAGACCGGGACAGGGCTACGAGCAGTACTTC. Residues: CASSRPGQGYEQYF.

This chain joins TRBV7-2 and TRBJ2-1; D not resolved. V lost 1 base and J 7 bases, leaving 11 bases between the germline ends. The CDR3 extends over 14 amino acids. The germline CDR1 and CDR2 sequences are SGHTA and FQGNSA. The CDR3 spells CASSLGRTGNEQFF. CDR3 coding DNA: TGTGCCAGCAGCTTAGGGCGTACCGGGAATGAGCAGTTCTTC. The full variable domain, rest sourced from reference TRBV7-2 and TRBJ2-1, is GAGVSQSPSNKVTEKGKDVELRCDPISGHTALYWYRQSLGQGLEFLIYFQGNSAPDKSGLPSDRFSAERTGGSVSTLTIQRTQQEDSAVYLCASSLGRTGNEQFFGPGTRLTVL.

The V call is TRBV7-9, the J call TRBJ1-2; 8 positions agree with TRBD1. Germline V lookup: CDR1 SEHNR, CDR2 FQNEAQ (reference sequence). J was trimmed by 7 bases and V by 3 bases; bases with no gene match: 1. The CDR3 length is 12 residues. The chain's CDR3 is CASSFGTGGYTF. Written as DNA, the CDR3 is TGTGCCAGCAGCTTCGGGACAGGTGGCTACACCTTC.

This clone was observed a handful of times. V gene TRBV11-2 combines with J gene TRBJ2-1, with 7 bases fitting TRBD2. The CDR3 runs 14 residues. Germline values: CDR1 SGHAT, CDR2 FQNNGV. The junction had 4 bases not matched to a gene; V was cut back by 5 bases and J by 3 bases. The CDR3 nucleotides are TGTGCCAGCAGCCCGAGCGGGATCTACAATGAGCAGTTCTTC. Residues: CASSPSGIYNEQFF.

V usage is TRBV19 and J usage is TRBJ2-6; D remains ambiguous. V was trimmed by 3 bases and J by 5 bases, leaving 11 bases between them. The CDR3 totals 15 residues. CDR1 LNHDA and CDR2 SQIVND come from the germline V gene (reference sequence). The CDR3 coding sequence is TGTGCCAGTAGTATCACCGAAACAAGGGCCAACGTCCTGACTTTC. It is translated as CASSITETRANVLTF.

The chain has TRBV29-1 and TRBJ2-4, with TRBD2 as a possible D gene (5 bases). Trimming took 3 bases from V and 6 from J, leaving 6 bases between them. CDR1 is SQVTM and CDR2 is ANQGSEA in the germline V gene. CDR3 size: 11 residues. In DNA, the CDR3 is TGCAGCGTTGACGCGGGAAACATTCAGTACTTC. Its translation is CSVDAGNIQYF.